This T cell receptor beta chain was captured by sequencing in a study of chemoradiotherapy in HPV16-positive cancers. Findings and limits, study-wide: For HPV16-positive patients, expanding HPV-responsive T cells associated with longer recurrence-free survival.

Notes on this clone: Its antigen is as yet unknown.

Germline V gene sequence: CDR1 SGHRS, CDR2 YFSETQ. This CDR3 region has 13 residues. Deletions cut 4 bases from V and 6 bases from J, with 13 bases between. The data were produced by immunoSEQ multiplex PCR, yet TCRdb's version contains in-frame clones alone and is incomplete. Altogether 15,000 to 20,000 clones are present, more than 75% being singletons, with the ten largest covering over 3.5%. The chain uses TRBV5-1 and TRBJ1-1; a possible D gene is TRBD1 (5 bases). The sequence was collected from a human donor with HPV-associated anogenital cancer. Here the sequenced sample was blood, taken from a patient who underwent chemoradiotherapy. DNA for the CDR3: TGCGCCAGCAGCAGGGGTTGGGTAGCTGAAGCTTTCTTT. This gives the protein CASSRGWVAEAFF.